What follows are 26 T cell receptor beta chains derived from one specimen sequenced in a study of cytomegalovirus exposure and HLA in healthy donors. The assay was immunoSEQ multiplex PCR, and TCRdb's table has in-frame clones only and misses some. The sample includes about 74,000 clones, 85% to 95% of them seen just once. Input material: PBMCs. The receptors originated from a man aged 18 to 29 in good health and CMV-seropositive.

CDR3 sequence (DNA): TGCGCCAGCAGCAAAGGGGAAGAGACCCAGTACTTC. This gives the protein CASSKGEETQYF. The chain combines TRBV5-1 with TRBJ2-5, with TRBD1 as a possible D gene (5 bases). The length of the CDR3 is 12 residues. Deletions cut 4 bases from V and 3 bases from J, with 7 bases between. CDR1 is SGHRS and CDR2 is YFSETQ in the germline V gene.

The genes are TRBV30 and TRBJ2-5, with a tentative D call TRBD2 (6 bases). The CDR3 has 16 residues. From germline, CDR1 is GTSNPN and CDR2 SVGIG (reference sequence). Trimming shortened V by 1 base and J by 0 bases, and 15 bases separated the two germline ends. Written as DNA, the CDR3 is TGTGCCTGGAGTGGTTATACGGGAGCCTACCAAGAGACCCAGTACTTC. Translating it yields CAWSGYTGAYQETQYF. Full variable domain (remainder filled in from reference TRBV30 and TRBJ2-5): SQTIHQWPATLVQPVGSPLSLECTVEGTSNPNLYWYRQAAGRGLQLLFYSVGIGQISSEVPQNLSASRPQDRQFILSSKKLLLSDSGFYLCAWSGYTGAYQETQYFGPGTRLLVL.

The V and J genes are TRBV6-5 and TRBJ2-3, with 7 bases fitting TRBD2. The germline CDR1 and CDR2 sequences are MNHEY and SVGAGI. There are 14 residues in the CDR3. The V segment lost 3 bases and the J segment 0 bases; nucleotides outside the gene matches: 0. CDR3 loop: CASSYSGSTDTQYF. In DNA form, the CDR3 reads TGTGCCAGCAGTTATAGCGGGAGCACAGATACGCAGTATTTT.

The gene calls are TRBV7-9 and TRBJ2-5, with unresolved D. V was shortened by 3 bases and J by 4 bases, with 6 bases between the two germline ends. CDR3 length: 12 amino acids. CDR1 and CDR2 from the germline V gene are SEHNR and FQNEAQ (reference sequence). The CDR3 reads CASSFLLETQYF. CDR3 DNA: TGTGCCAGCAGCTTCCTCTTAGAGACCCAGTACTTC.

The chain uses TRBV28 and TRBJ1-1; 7 bases line up with TRBD1. CDR1 is MDHEN and CDR2 is SYDVKM in the germline V gene. J lost 3 bases, V lost 4 bases, and 5 bases had no gene match. The CDR3 has 14 residues. The CDR3 protein is CASSSGGAYTEAFF. DNA of the CDR3: TGTGCCAGCAGTTCAGGGGGAGCTTACACTGAAGCTTTCTTT.

J is TRBJ1-1 and V is TRBV30; D unresolved. CDR1 and CDR2 from the germline V gene are GTSNPN and SVGIG (reference sequence). CDR3 length equals 13 residues. Trimming left V 0 bases short and J 0 bases short, with 5 bases between. DNA for the CDR3: TGTGCCTGGAGTGTAATAGTGAACACTGAAGCTTTCTTT. It encodes CAWSVIVNTEAFF. Together with reference TRBV30 and TRBJ1-1, the CDR3 gives the full variable domain: SQTIHQWPATLVQPVGSPLSLECTVEGTSNPNLYWYRQAAGRGLQLLFYSVGIGQISSEVPQNLSASRPQDRQFILSSKKLLLSDSGFYLCAWSVIVNTEAFFGQGTRLTVV.

The chain recombines TRBV28 with TRBJ1-1; no clear D. Germline V gives CDR1 MDHEN, CDR2 SYDVKM. CDR3 length: 17 amino acids. Trimming took 6 bases from V and 2 from J, leaving 22 bases between them. CDR3 DNA sequence: TGTGCCAGCAGCAAACCGGGAGTCAAACTACGAAACACTGAAGCTTTCTTT. It translates to CASSKPGVKLRNTEAFF.

This chain uses TRBV9 with TRBJ2-7; unclear D gene. CDR3 length: 18 residues. Germline CDR1 SGDLS, CDR2 YYNGEE. Deletions cut 0 bases from V and 0 bases from J, with 19 bases between. CDR3 loop: CASSVARRTVLSSYEQYF. Written as DNA, the CDR3 is TGTGCCAGCAGCGTAGCTCGGAGAACTGTTCTCAGCTCCTACGAGCAGTACTTC.

The rearrangement joins TRBV5-1 to TRBJ2-5; the match to TRBD1 covers 8 bases. CDR3 length equals 15 residues. Germline assignment: CDR1 SGHRS and CDR2 YFSETQ. Losses at the gene ends were 4 bases for V and 6 bases for J; bases not matched to a gene: 11. CDR3 sequence: CASSPGRGQLKTQYF. The CDR3 bases are TGCGCCAGCAGCCCAGGCAGGGGGCAGTTGAAGACCCAGTACTTC. Filled out from reference TRBV5-1 and TRBJ2-5, the complete variable domain reads KAGVTQTPRYLIKTRGQQVTLSCSPISGHRSVSWYQQTPGQGLQFLFEYFSETQRNKGNFPGRFSGRQFSNSRSEMNVSTLELGDSALYLCASSPGRGQLKTQYFGPGTRLLVL.

The chain carries TRBV5-7 and TRBJ1-5, with a possible D match to TRBD1 (5 bases). TRBV5-7 is an open reading frame, and its role is uncertain. V gave up 0 bases and J gave up 4 bases, with 17 bases separating them. The CDR3 is made up of 17 amino acids. CDR3 sequence: CASSLVRSQGANQPQHF. The CDR3 region has the DNA TGTGCCAGCAGCTTGGTTCGTAGCCAGGGCGCAAATCAGCCCCAGCATTTT.

The chain has TRBV7-9 and TRBJ2-1, with D hard to call. V lost 2 bases to trimming and J lost 6 bases, with 14 bases between them. Looked up from germline, CDR1 is SEHNR and CDR2 is FQNEAQ (reference sequence). The CDR3 extends over 15 amino acids. The CDR3 loop reads CASSLTGYVRNEQFF. The CDR3 region has the DNA TGTGCCAGCAGCTTAACGGGTTATGTACGCAATGAGCAGTTCTTC.

The chain combines TRBV30 with TRBJ2-1; 14 positions agree with TRBD2. The CDR3 is 17 residues long. J was trimmed by 1 base and V by 3 bases; bases with no gene match: 5. Germline CDR1 and CDR2: GTSNPN and SVGIG (reference sequence). DNA for the CDR3: TGTGCCTGGAGGGGAGGACTAGCGGGAGGTTCCTACAATGAGCAGTTCTTC. Its protein is CAWRGGLAGGSYNEQFF.

This clone was observed a single time. J is TRBJ2-5 and V is TRBV5-1, with TRBD2 matching over 8 bases. Trimming removed 4 bases from V and 5 bases from J; junction bases left unmatched: 13. Germline V lookup: CDR1 SGHRS, CDR2 YFSETQ. This CDR3 is built from 16 residues. CDR3 nucleotides: TGCGCCAGCAGCGTAACTAGCGGCTCCGGGAGGGAGACCCAGTACTTC. This encodes CASSVTSGSGRETQYF.

The chain couples TRBV5-1 to TRBJ2-1, with 9 positions matching TRBD2. V shed 2 bases, J shed 5 bases, and the junction held 2 bases outside the gene matches. The length of the CDR3 is 14 residues. Per germline, CDR1 SGHRS and CDR2 YFSETQ. DNA for the CDR3: TGCGCCAGCAGCTTAGGACTAGCGAACAATGAGCAGTTCTTC. It codes for CASSLGLANNEQFF.

The rearrangement links TRBV4-1 to TRBJ1-5; the D is unclear. This CDR3 spans 13 amino acids. The germline V gene encodes CDR1 MGHRA and CDR2 YSYEKL. Trimming took off 1 base at V and 9 bases at J, with 10 bases between the two ends. CDR3 in DNA: TGCGCCAGCAGCCAAGCTCCGGTTGGGCCCCAGCATTTT. This translates into CASSQAPVGPQHF.

This clone was seen only once. This chain connects TRBV11-3 to TRBJ2-2; maybe TRBD1 (5 bases). There are 13 residues in the CDR3. Per germline, CDR1 SGHNT and CDR2 YENEEA. V lost 5 bases and J lost 5, with 9 bases in between. The CDR3 region is CASSPQGTGELFF. As DNA, the CDR3 is TGTGCCAGCAGCCCTCAGGGTACCGGGGAGCTGTTTTTT.

Of note for this clone: One junction end does not reproduce the germline sequence, and a read error may be involved. This sequence joins TRBV5-3 and TRBJ2-3; 7 nucleotides line up with TRBD1. TRBV5-3 is classed as an ORF, of uncertain function. The CDR3 totals 14 residues. CDR3 protein: CASSLGGSTDTQYF. The CDR3 coding sequence is TGTGCCAGCAGCTTAGGGGGCAGCACAGATACGCAGTATTTT.

The chain carries TRBV27 and TRBJ1-4; 7 bases agree with TRBD1. V was clipped by 6 bases and J by 0 bases; unmatched bases: 4. The CDR3 is 15 amino acids. Germline CDR1 is MNHEY and CDR2 is SMNVEV (reference sequence). This chain's CDR3 is CASSLGQPTNEKLFF. As DNA, the CDR3 is TGTGCCAGCAGCCTGGGACAGCCAACTAATGAAAAACTGTTTTTT. The full variable domain, rest sourced from reference TRBV27 and TRBJ1-4, is EAQVTQNPRYLITVTGKKLTVTCSQNMNHEYMSWYRQDPGLGLRQIYYSMNVEVTDKGDVPEGYKVSRKEKRNFPLILESPSPNQTSLYFCASSLGQPTNEKLFFGSGTQLSVL.

The V and J genes are TRBV7-2 and TRBJ2-7; 9 bases agree with TRBD1. The CDR3 extends over 15 amino acids. V lost 5 bases and J lost 6; bases outside the gene matches: 11. Germline V gene lookup returns CDR1 SGHTA and CDR2 FQGNSA. CDR3 DNA sequence: TGTGCCAGCAGCAGCCGCCGGGACAGGGAGGGCGAGCAGTACTTC. Its translation is CASSSRRDREGEQYF.

V usage is TRBV7-9 and J usage is TRBJ2-1, with a weak D call TRBD2 (6 bases). CDR1 SEHNR and CDR2 FQNEAQ come from the germline V gene (reference sequence). Trimming removed 1 base at V and 9 bases at J, with 10 bases between. This CDR3 spans 13 amino acids. CDR3 nucleotides: TGTGCCAGCAGCTTAGTAGCGGATTCTGAGCAGTTCTTC. It specifies CASSLVADSEQFF.

This rearrangement joins TRBV10-1 to TRBJ2-7, with a possible D match to TRBD1 (6 bases). V dropped 5 bases and J dropped 9 bases, with 17 bases sitting between them. CDR3 length: 13 amino acids. Germline-derived CDR1 and CDR2 are WNHNN and SYGVQD (reference sequence). The CDR3 region has the DNA TGCGCCAGCAGTAGGTCAGGGGCCGCTGTGCAGTACTTC. This sequence encodes CASSRSGAAVQYF.

The chain is built from TRBV2 and TRBJ1-4; TRBD1 might be the D (6 bases). With 5 bases removed from V and 7 bases from J, the gap between germline ends came to 14 bases. Germline CDR1 SNHLY, CDR2 FYNNEI. The CDR3 has 14 amino acids. The CDR3 DNA reads TGTGCCAGCAGTACCGGGACAAGACTTGAAAAACTGTTTTTT. Encoded protein: CASSTGTRLEKLFF.

The chain carries TRBV7-9 and TRBJ1-2; D might be TRBD1 (6 bases). CDR3 length: 13 amino acids. Germline V gene data show CDR1 as SEHNR and CDR2 as FQNEAQ (reference sequence). Trimming removed 6 bases from V and 2 bases from J, with 10 bases in between. For the CDR3, the DNA is TGTGCCAGCAGTCCCGACAGGAACTATGGCTACACCTTC. Its protein is CASSPDRNYGYTF. Full variable domain (remainder filled in from reference TRBV7-9 and TRBJ1-2): DTGVSQNPRHKITKRGQNVTFRCDPISEHNRLYWYRQTLGQGPEFLTYFQNEAQLEKSRLLSDRFSAERPKGSFSTLEIQRTEQGDSAMYLCASSPDRNYGYTFGSGTRLTVV.

This clone was counted between two and nine times. J is TRBJ2-7 and V is TRBV6-4; D possibly corresponds to TRBD2 (6 bases). Between the trimmed V and J ends, which lost 11 bases and 1 base, there was a span of 15 bases. This CDR3 is 13 amino acids long. The V gene's germline CDR1 is MRHNA and CDR2 SNTAGT. The CDR3 DNA sequence: TGTGCCTGCACGGGACTCCCTTCCTACGAGCAGTACTTC. Translation gives CACTGLPSYEQYF.

The gene calls are TRBV6-5 and TRBJ1-1; D possibly corresponds to TRBD1 (5 bases). Trimming shortened V by 5 bases and J by 5 bases, and 18 bases separated the two germline ends. CDR1 and CDR2 (germline): MNHEY, SVGAGI. The CDR3 is 15 residues long. The CDR3 protein is CASSTQGSGGTEAFF. The CDR3 DNA is TGTGCCAGCAGTACCCAGGGCTCTGGGGGGACTGAAGCTTTCTTT.

J is TRBJ2-7 and V is TRBV5-6, with 11 positions matching TRBD2. CDR1 SGHDT and CDR2 YYEEEE come from the germline V gene. With 4 bases clipped from V and 6 bases from J, the junction kept 9 bases outside the gene matches. This CDR3 contains 15 residues. CDR3 nucleotides: TGTGCCAGCAGCACCACTAGCGGGAGAGTGGGCGAGCAGTACTTC. It codes for CASSTTSGRVGEQYF. The complete variable domain, with remaining parts taken from reference TRBV5-6 and TRBJ2-7, reads DAGVTQSPTHLIKTRGQQVTLRCSPKSGHDTVSWYQQALGQGPQFIFQYYEEEERQRGNFPDRFSGHQFPNYSSELNVNALLLGDSALYLCASSTTSGRVGEQYFGPGTRLTVT.